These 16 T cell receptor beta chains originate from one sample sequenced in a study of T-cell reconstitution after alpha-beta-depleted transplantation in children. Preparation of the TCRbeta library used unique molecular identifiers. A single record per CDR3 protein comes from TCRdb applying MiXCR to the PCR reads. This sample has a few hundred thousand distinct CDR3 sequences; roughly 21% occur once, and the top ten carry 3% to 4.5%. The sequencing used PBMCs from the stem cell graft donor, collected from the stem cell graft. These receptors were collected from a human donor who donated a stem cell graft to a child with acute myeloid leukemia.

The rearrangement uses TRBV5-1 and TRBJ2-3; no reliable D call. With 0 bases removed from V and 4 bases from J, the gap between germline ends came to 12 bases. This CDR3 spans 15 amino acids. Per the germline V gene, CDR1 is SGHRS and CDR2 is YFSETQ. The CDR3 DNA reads TGCGCCAGCAGCTTGGATTCGCCGCCACCAGATACGCAGTATTTT. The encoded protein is CASSLDSPPPDTQYF.

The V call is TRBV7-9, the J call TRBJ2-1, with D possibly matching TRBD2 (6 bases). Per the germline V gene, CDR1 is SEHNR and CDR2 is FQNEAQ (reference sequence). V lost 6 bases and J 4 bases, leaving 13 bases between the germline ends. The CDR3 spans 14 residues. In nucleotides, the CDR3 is TGTGCCAGCAGTGGAGGGGCGTCATACAATGAGCAGTTCTTC. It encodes CASSGGASYNEQFF.

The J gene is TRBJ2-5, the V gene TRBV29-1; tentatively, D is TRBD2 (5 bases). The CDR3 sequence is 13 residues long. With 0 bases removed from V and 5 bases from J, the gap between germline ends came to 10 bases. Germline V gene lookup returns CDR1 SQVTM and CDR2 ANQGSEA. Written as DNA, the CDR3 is TGCAGCGTTGAAGAGGGAGCTAAGGAGACCCAGTACTTC. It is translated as CSVEEGAKETQYF.

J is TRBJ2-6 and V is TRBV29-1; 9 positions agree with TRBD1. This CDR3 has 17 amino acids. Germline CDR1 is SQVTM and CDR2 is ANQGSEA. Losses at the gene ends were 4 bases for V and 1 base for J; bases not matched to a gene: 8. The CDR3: CSVVRWDRESGANVLTF. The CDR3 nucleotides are TGCAGCGTTGTCAGATGGGACAGGGAGTCTGGGGCCAACGTCCTGACTTTC. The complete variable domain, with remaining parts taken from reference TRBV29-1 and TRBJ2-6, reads SAVISQKPSRDICQRGTSLTIQCQVDSQVTMMFWYRQQPGQSLTLIATANQGSEATYESGFVIDKFPISRPNLTFSTLTVSNMSPEDSSIYLCSVVRWDRESGANVLTFGAGSRLTVL.

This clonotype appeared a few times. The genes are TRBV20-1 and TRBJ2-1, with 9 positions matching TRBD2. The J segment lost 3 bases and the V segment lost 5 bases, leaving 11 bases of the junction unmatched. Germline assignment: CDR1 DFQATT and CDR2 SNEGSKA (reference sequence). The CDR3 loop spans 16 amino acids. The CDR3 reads CSAWRFGREGYNEQFF. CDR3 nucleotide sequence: TGCAGTGCTTGGCGTTTCGGGCGGGAGGGCTACAATGAGCAGTTCTTC.

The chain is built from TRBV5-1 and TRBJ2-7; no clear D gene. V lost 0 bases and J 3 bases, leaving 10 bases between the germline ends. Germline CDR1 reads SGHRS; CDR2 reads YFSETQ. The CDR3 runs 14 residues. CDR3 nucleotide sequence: TGCGCCAGCAGCTTGGAGTCTAAGAACTACGAGCAGTACTTC. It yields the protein CASSLESKNYEQYF.

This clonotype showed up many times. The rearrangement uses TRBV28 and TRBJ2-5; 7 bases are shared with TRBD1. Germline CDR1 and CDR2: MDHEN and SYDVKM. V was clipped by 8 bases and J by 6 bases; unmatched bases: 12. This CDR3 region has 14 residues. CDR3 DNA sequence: TGTGCCAGCCGACCCGACAGGGCGGTAAAGACCCAGTACTTC. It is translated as CASRPDRAVKTQYF.

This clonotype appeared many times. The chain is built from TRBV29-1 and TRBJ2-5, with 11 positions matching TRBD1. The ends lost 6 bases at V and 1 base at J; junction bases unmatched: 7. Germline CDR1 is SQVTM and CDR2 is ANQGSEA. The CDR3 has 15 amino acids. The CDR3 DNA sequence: TGCAGCGTCGCCCTCGGGACAGGGGGCCAAGAGACCCAGTACTTC. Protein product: CSVALGTGGQETQYF. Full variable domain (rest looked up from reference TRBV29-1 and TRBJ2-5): SAVISQKPSRDICQRGTSLTIQCQVDSQVTMMFWYRQQPGQSLTLIATANQGSEATYESGFVIDKFPISRPNLTFSTLTVSNMSPEDSSIYLCSVALGTGGQETQYFGPGTRLLVL.

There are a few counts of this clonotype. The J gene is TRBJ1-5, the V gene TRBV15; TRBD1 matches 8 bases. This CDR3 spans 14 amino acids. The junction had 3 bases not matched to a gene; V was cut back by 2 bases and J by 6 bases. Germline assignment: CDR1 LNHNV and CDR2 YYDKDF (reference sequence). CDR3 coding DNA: TGTGCCACCAGCAGACCAGGGGGCCTTCAGCCCCAGCATTTT. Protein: CATSRPGGLQPQHF.

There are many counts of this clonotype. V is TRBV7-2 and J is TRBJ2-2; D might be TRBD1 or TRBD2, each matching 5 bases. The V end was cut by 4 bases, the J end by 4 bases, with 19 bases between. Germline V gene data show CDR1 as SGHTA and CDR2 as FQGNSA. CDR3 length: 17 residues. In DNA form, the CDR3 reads TGTGCCAGCAGCTCCGTCGGGACGGCCCAAGGCACCGGGGAGCTGTTTTTT. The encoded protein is CASSSVGTAQGTGELFF.

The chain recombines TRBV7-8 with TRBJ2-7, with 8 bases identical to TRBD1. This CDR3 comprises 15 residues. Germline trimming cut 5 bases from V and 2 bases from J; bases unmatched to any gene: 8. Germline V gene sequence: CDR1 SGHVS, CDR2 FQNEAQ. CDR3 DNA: TGTGCCAGCAGCGGAACCGGGACAGGAGCCTACGAGCAGTACTTC. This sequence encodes CASSGTGTGAYEQYF.

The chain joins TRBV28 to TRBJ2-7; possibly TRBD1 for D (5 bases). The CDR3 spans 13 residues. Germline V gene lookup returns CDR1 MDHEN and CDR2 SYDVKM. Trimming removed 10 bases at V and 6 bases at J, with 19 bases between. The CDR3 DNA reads TGTGCCATTTTAGCCAGGCAGGGTTCCGAGCAGTACTTC. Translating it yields CAILARQGSEQYF.

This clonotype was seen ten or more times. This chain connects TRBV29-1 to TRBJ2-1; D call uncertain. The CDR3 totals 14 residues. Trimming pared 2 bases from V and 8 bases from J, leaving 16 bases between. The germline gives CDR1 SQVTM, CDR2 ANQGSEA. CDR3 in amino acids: CSVERQSRPDEQFF. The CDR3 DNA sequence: TGCAGCGTTGAAAGGCAGTCCAGGCCCGATGAGCAGTTCTTC.

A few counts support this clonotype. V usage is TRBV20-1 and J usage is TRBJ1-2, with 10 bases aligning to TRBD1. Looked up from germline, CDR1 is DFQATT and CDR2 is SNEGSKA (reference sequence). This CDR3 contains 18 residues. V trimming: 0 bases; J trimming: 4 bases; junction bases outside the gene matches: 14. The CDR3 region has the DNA TGCAGTGCTAGAGATCGTCGAGGGGACAGGGGAGAATCCTATGGCTACACCTTC. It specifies CSARDRRGDRGESYGYTF.

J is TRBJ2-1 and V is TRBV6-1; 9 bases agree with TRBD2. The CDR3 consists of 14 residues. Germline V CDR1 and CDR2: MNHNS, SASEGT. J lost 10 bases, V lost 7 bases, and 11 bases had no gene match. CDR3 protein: CASKASGVYGEQFF. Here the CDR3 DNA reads TGTGCCAGCAAGGCTAGCGGGGTTTATGGCGAGCAGTTCTTC.

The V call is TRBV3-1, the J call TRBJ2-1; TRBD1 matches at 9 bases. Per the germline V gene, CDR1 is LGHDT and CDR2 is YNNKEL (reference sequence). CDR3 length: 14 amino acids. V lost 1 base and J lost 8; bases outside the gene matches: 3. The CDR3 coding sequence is TGTGCCAGCAGCCAAGTAGGGGACAGGGATGAGCAGTTCTTC. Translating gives CASSQVGDRDEQFF.